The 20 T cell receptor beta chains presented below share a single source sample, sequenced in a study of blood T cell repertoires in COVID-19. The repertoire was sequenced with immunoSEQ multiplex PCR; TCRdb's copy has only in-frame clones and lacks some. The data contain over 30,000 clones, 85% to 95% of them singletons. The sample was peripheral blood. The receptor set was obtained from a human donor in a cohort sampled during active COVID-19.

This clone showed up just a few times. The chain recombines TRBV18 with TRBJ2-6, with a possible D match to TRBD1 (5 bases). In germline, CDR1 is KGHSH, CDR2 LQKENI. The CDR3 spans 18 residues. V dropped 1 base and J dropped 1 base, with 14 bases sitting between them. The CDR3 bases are TGTGCCAGCTCACCACGCACAGGTTCCCTATCTGGGGCCAACGTCCTGACTTTC. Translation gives CASSPRTGSLSGANVLTF.

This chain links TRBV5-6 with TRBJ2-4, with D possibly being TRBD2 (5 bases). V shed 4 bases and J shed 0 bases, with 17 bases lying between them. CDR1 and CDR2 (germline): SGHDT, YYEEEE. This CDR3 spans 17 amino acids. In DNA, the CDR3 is TGTGCCAGCAGCCTAGTCGTGGGAGACCTAGCCAAAAACATTCAGTACTTC. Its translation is CASSLVVGDLAKNIQYF.

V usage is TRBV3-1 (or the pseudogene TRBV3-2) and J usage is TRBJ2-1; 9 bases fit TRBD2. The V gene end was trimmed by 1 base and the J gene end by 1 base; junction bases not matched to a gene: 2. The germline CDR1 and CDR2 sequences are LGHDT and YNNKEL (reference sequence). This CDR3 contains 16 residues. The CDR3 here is CASSQVAGVSYNEQFF. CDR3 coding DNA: TGTGCCAGCAGCCAAGTAGCGGGAGTGTCCTACAATGAGCAGTTCTTC.

DNA of the CDR3: TGTGCCTTACTCCCAAGGGGGGGTCTCTACAATGAGCAGTTCTTC. Residues: CALLPRGGLYNEQFF. J is TRBJ2-1 and V is TRBV30, with a possible D match to TRBD2 (7 bases). Trimming removed 7 bases from V and 3 bases from J, with 19 bases in between. The CDR3 is made up of 15 amino acids. The germline V gene encodes CDR1 GTSNPN and CDR2 SVGIG (reference sequence).

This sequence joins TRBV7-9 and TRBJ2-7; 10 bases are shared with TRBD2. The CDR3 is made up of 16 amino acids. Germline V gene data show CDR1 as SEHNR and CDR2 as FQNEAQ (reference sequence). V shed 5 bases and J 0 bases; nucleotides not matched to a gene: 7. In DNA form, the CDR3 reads TGTGCCAGCAGCCACCCAAGACTAGCGGGCTCCTACGAGCAGTACTTC. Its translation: CASSHPRLAGSYEQYF.

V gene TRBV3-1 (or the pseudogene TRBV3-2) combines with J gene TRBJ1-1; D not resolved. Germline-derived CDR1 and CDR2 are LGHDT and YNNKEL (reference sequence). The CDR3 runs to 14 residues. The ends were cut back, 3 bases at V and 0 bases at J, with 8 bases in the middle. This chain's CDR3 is CASSHGLLNTEAFF. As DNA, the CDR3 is TGTGCCAGCAGCCACGGACTCCTGAACACTGAAGCTTTCTTT.

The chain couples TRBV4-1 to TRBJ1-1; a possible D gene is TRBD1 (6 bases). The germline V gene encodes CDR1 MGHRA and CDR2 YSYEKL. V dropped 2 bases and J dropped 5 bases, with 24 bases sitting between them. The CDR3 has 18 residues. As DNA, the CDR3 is TGCGCCAGCAGCCAATTCGGCTACGATACAGGGATGGGGACTGAAGCTTTCTTT. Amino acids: CASSQFGYDTGMGTEAFF.

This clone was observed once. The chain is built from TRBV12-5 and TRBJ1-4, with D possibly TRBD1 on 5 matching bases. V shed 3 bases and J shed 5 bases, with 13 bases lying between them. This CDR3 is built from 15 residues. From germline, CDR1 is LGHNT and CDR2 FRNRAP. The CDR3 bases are TGTGCTAGTGGTTTTCAGGGCCTCGGAAATGAAAAACTGTTTTTT. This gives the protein CASGFQGLGNEKLFF.

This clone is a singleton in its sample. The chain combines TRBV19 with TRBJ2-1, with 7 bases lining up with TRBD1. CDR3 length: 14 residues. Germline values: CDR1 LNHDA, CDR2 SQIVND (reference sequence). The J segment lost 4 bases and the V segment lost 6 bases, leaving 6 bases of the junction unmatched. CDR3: CASRSGGSYNEQFF. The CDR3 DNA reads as TGTGCCAGTAGATCAGGGGGTAGTTACAATGAGCAGTTCTTC.

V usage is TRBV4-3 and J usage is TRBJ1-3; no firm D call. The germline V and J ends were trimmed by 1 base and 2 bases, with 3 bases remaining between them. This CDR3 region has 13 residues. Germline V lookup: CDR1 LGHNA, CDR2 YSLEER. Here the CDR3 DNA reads TGCGCCAGCAGCCAAGTAGCTGGAAACACCATATATTTT. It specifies CASSQVAGNTIYF.

The DNA of the CDR3 is TGTGCCAGCAGTTTACGACAGGGAGGTATAGATACGCAGTATTTT. This gives the protein CASSLRQGGIDTQYF. V and J are TRBV28 and TRBJ2-3; perhaps TRBD1 as D (7 bases). The CDR3 runs to 15 residues. V lost 2 bases to trimming and J lost 5 bases, with 14 bases between them. Germline V gene sequence: CDR1 MDHEN, CDR2 SYDVKM.

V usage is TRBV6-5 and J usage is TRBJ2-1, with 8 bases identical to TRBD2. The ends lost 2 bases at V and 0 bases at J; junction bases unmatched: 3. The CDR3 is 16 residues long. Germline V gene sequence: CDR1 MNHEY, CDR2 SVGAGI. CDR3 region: CASSYPAGASYNEQFF. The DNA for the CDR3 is TGTGCCAGCAGTTACCCAGCGGGAGCCTCCTACAATGAGCAGTTCTTC.

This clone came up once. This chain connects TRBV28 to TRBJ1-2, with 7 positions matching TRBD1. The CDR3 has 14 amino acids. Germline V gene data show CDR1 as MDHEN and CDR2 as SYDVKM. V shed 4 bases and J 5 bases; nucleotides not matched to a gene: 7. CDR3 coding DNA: TGTGCCAGCAGTTACGGACAGGCCTTTTATGGCTACACCTTC. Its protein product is CASSYGQAFYGYTF.

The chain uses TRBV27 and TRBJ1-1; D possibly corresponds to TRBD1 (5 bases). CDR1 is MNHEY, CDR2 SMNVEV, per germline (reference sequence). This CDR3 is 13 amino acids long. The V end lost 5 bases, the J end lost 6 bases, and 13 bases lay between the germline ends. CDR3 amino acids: CASSDPRTPEAFF. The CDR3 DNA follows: TGTGCCAGCAGTGACCCCAGGACACCTGAAGCTTTCTTT.

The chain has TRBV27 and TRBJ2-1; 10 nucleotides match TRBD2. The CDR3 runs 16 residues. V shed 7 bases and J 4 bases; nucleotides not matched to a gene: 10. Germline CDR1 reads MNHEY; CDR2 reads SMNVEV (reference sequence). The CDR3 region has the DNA TGTGCCAGCAACCCTCTAGCGGGAGTGGAATACAATGAGCAGTTCTTC. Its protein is CASNPLAGVEYNEQFF.

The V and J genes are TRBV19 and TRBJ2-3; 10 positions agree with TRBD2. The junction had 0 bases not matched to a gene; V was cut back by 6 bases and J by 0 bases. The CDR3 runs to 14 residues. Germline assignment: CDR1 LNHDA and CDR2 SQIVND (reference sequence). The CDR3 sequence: CASRLAGSTDTQYF. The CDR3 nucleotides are TGTGCCAGTAGACTAGCGGGGAGCACAGATACGCAGTATTTT. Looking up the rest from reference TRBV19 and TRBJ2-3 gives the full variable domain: DGGITQSPKYLFRKEGQNVTLSCEQNLNHDAMYWYRQDPGQGLRLIYYSQIVNDFQKGDIAEGYSVSREKKESFPLTVTSAQKNPTAFYLCASRLAGSTDTQYFGPGTRLTVL.

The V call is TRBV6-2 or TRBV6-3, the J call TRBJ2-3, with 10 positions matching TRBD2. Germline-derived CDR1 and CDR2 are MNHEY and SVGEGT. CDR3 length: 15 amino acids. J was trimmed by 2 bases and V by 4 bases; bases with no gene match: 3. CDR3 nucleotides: TGTGCCAGCAGTTCCGGACTAGCGGACACAGATACGCAGTATTTT. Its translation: CASSSGLADTDTQYF.

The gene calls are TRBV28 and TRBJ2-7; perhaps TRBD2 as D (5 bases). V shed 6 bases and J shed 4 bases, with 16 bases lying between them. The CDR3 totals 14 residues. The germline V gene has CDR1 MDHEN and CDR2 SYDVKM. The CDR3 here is CASRVSGPSYEQYF. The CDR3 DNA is TGTGCCAGCAGGGTGAGCGGTCCCTCGTACGAGCAGTACTTC.

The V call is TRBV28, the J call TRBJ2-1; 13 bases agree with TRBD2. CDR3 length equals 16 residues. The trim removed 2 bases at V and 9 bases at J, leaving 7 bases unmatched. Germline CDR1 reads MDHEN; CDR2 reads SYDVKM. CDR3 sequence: CASSLNRGLAGIEQFF. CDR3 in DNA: TGTGCCAGCAGTTTAAACAGGGGACTAGCGGGAATTGAGCAGTTCTTC. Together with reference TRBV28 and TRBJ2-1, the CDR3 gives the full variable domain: DVKVTQSSRYLVKRTGEKVFLECVQDMDHENMFWYRQDPGLGLRLIYFSYDVKMKEKGDIPEGYSVSREKKERFSLILESASTNQTSMYLCASSLNRGLAGIEQFFGPGTRLTVL.

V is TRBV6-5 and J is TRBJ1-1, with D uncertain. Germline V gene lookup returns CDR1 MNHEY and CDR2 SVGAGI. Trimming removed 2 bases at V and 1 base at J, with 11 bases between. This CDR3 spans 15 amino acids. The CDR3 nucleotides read TGTGCCAGCAGTTACACAAGAGACAAGAACACTGAAGCTTTCTTT. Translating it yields CASSYTRDKNTEAFF.